Listed below are T cell receptor beta chains from one sample, sequenced in a study of T cell changes during pregnancy in multiple sclerosis. Profiled with immunoSEQ multiplex PCR; TCRdb holds only in-frame clones, not every one. The profile shows about 52,000 clones, around 92% of them singletons. The starting material was CD4+ T cells from peripheral blood mononuclear cells, obtained in the third trimester of pregnancy. These receptors were taken from a female donor with multiple sclerosis, enrolled in a pregnancy study. Each CDR3 is given with its conserved first and last residue. A D gene is named only where the DNA matches it firmly. Clone size is not always given. Where it is, it says once, few, many or a class for expanded clones.

TRBJ1-1 NA NA TRBV7-2 CASRTTRNTEAFF TGTGCCAGCAGAACCACTAGGAACACTGAAGCTTTCTTT
TRBJ2-7 NA NA TRBV7-2 CASSTSGTPTSPYEQYF TGTGCCAGCAGCACCTCCGGGACACCCACTTCACCCTACGAGCAGTACTTC
TRBJ1-3 NA NA TRBV7-6 CASSQYGQYSSGNTIYF TGTGCCAGCAGCCAATATGGACAGTATTCCTCTGGAAACACCATATATTTT
TRBJ1-1 NA NA TRBV30 CAWSVSSVNTEAFF TGTGCCTGGAGTGTTTCGTCGGTGAACACTGAAGCTTTCTTT
TRBJ1-2 NA once TRBV5-6 CASRARGFYGYTF TGTGCCAGCAGGGCGAGGGGGTTCTATGGCTACACCTTC
TRBJ1-6 TRBD1 once TRBV18 CASSPTTGDSPLHF TGTGCCAGCTCACCAACAACAGGGGACTCACCCCTCCACTTT
TRBJ1-2 NA once TRBV7-9 CASSLVVGRGQGYGYTF TGTGCCAGCAGCTTAGTGGTGGGACGGGGCCAGGGGTATGGCTACACCTTC
TRBJ2-7 TRBD1 once TRBV4-3 CASSLIPGQGDEQYF TGCGCCAGCAGCCTAATTCCGGGACAGGGAGACGAGCAGTACTTC
TRBJ2-7 TRBD1 NA TRBV5-4 CASSPVGTGAPYEQYF TGTGCCAGCAGCCCCGTTGGGACAGGCGCCCCCTACGAGCAGTACTTC
TRBJ1-2 NA once TRBV6-5 CASSSARTTTGYTF TGTGCCAGCAGTTCGGCCAGGACAACAACTGGCTACACCTTC
TRBJ1-2 NA NA TRBV12-5 CASGAQGRDYTF TGTGCTAGTGGTGCCCAGGGGAGGGACTACACCTTC
TRBJ2-7 TRBD2 NA TRBV14 CASSRLAGLSSYEQYF TGTGCCAGCAGCCGACTAGCGGGTCTATCGTCCTACGAGCAGTACTTC
TRBJ2-5 TRBD1 NA TRBV5-1 CASSLGPGGETQYF TGCGCCAGCAGCTTGGGGCCAGGGGGAGAGACCCAGTACTTC
TRBJ1-2 TRBD1 NA TRBV18 CASSPGTGGNGYTF TGTGCCAGCTCACCCGGGACAGGGGGCAACGGCTACACCTTC
TRBJ2-7 NA NA TRBV5-1 CASSLGHRDPYEQYF TGCGCCAGCAGCTTGGGTCACAGAGACCCCTACGAGCAGTACTTC
TRBJ2-1 TRBD2 NA TRBV11-3 CASSVRLAGGGWNEQFF TGTGCCAGCAGCGTGAGACTAGCGGGGGGAGGGTGGAATGAGCAGTTCTTC
TRBJ1-1 TRBD1 NA TRBV10-3 CAISDQGASEAFF TGTGCCATCAGTGACCAGGGGGCCTCTGAAGCTTTCTTT
TRBJ1-6 NA NA TRBV4-1 CASSQEQGSVSPLHF TGCGCCAGCAGCCAAGAACAGGGATCCGTATCACCCCTCCACTTT
TRBJ2-2 NA NA TRBV7-3 CASSLSGYHTGELFF TGTGCCAGCAGCTTATCGGGGTATCACACCGGGGAGCTGTTTTTT
TRBJ1-2 TRBD1 NA TRBV10-3 CAISDRGNYGYTF TGTGCCATCAGTGACAGGGGGAACTATGGCTACACCTTC
TRBJ1-3 TRBD1 NA TRBV7-9 CASSLGPRDRTGNTIYF TGTGCCAGCAGCTTAGGCCCCCGGGACAGGACTGGAAACACCATATATTTT
TRBJ2-3 TRBD2 NA TRBV7-2 CASSFGLAGGIDTQYF TGTGCCAGCAGCTTCGGACTAGCGGGGGGCATAGATACGCAGTATTTT
TRBJ1-5 NA NA TRBV25-1 CASSEFGGFNQPQHF TGTGCCAGCAGTGAATTCGGAGGGTTCAATCAGCCCCAGCATTTT
TRBJ2-3 TRBD2 NA TRBV27 CASSSTGGRTDTQYF TGTGCCAGCAGTTCAACGGGGGGGCGCACAGATACGCAGTATTTT
TRBJ1-3 TRBD1 NA TRBV7-2 CASSSVGQGSGNTIYF TGTGCCAGCAGCTCAGTGGGACAGGGCTCTGGAAACACCATATATTTT
TRBJ2-2 TRBD2 NA TRBV10-3 CAIRGTSGGAGNTGELFF TGTGCCATCAGGGGGACTAGCGGGGGGGCAGGGAACACCGGGGAGCTGTTTTTT
TRBJ1-3 NA NA TRBV29-1 CSVQEGADTIYF TGCAGCGTTCAGGAAGGGGCAGACACCATATATTTT
TRBJ1-3 TRBD1 once TRBV5-6 CASSDVGRGAGNTIYF TGTGCCAGCAGCGACGTGGGCAGGGGGGCTGGAAACACCATATATTTT
TRBJ2-5 TRBD2 NA TRBV28 CASSLPQTSAETQYF TGTGCCAGCAGTTTACCCCAGACTAGCGCAGAGACCCAGTACTTC
TRBJ1-5 NA NA TRBV18 CASSRVGGDQPQHF TGTGCCAGCTCGAGGGTGGGTGGTGATCAGCCCCAGCATTTT
TRBJ2-2 TRBD1 once TRBV7-2 CASSFRGPDTGELFF TGTGCCAGCAGCTTCAGGGGGCCAGACACCGGGGAGCTGTTTTTT
TRBJ1-1 TRBD1 NA TRBV7-9 CASSPKASGGPTEAFF TGTGCCAGCAGCCCTAAGGCGTCAGGGGGACCCACTGAAGCTTTCTTT
TRBJ1-2 TRBD1 NA TRBV5-6 CASSLGQGGNGYTF TGTGCCAGCAGCCTCGGACAGGGCGGCAATGGCTACACCTTC